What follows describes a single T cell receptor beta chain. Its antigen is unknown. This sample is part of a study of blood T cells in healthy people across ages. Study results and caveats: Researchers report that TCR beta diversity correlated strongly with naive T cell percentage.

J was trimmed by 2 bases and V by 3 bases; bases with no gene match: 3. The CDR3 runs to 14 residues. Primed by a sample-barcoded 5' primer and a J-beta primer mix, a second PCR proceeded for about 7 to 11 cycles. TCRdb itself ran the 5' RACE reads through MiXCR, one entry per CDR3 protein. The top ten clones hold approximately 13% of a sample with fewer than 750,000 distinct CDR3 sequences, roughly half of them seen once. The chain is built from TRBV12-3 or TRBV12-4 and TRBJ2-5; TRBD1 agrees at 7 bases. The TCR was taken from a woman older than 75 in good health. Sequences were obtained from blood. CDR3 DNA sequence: TGTGCCAGCAGTTTCTCGGGACAGCAAGAGACCCAGTACTTC. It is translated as CASSFSGQQETQYF.